These T cell receptor beta chains were read from a single sample in a study of cytomegalovirus exposure and HLA in healthy donors. The table came from immunoSEQ multiplex PCR; TCRdb's copy has only in-frame clones and leaves some out. The table shows fewer than 200,000 clones, with approximately 96% occurring only once. The sequenced sample was PBMCs. All receptors derive from a woman aged 18-35 years in good health and CMV-seronegative. The CDR3 runs from the conserved cysteine through the conserved F or W. D genes are given only for firm matches. A clone size is listed for some rows: how often the clone was seen (once, few, many), or a class if it is expanded.

>-|-|TRBV29-1|TRBJ1-2
CSVEEGVYGYTF
TGCAGCGTTGAAGAAGGGGTCTATGGCTACACCTTC
>-|TRBD1|TRBV2|TRBJ2-5
CASRTGLETQYF
TGTGCCAGCAGGACAGGGTTGGAGACCCAGTACTTC
>once|-|TRBV10-1|TRBJ2-7
CASRLEVRVRVYYEQYF
TGCGCCAGCAGACTAGAGGTTCGGGTTCGTGTCTACTACGAGCAGTACTTC
>-|-|TRBV5-4|TRBJ2-3
CASSPSTASTDTQYF
TGTGCCAGCAGCCCGTCGACAGCTAGCACAGATACGCAGTATTTT
>-|TRBD2|TRBV9|TRBJ2-1
CASSGYDKRGGHDEQFF
TGTGCCAGCAGCGGGTACGATAAGCGGGGGGGCCACGATGAGCAGTTCTTC
>-|TRBD2|TRBV4-1|TRBJ2-5
CASSRWTSGGQETQYF
TGCGCCAGCAGCCGGTGGACTAGCGGGGGACAAGAGACCCAGTACTTC
>-|-|TRBV5-4|TRBJ2-1
CASTSGGYEQFF
TGTGCCAGCACCTCAGGGGGGTATGAGCAGTTCTTC
>once|TRBD1|TRBV4-1|TRBJ2-5
CASSHSTGLDAETQYF
TGCGCCAGCAGCCACTCGACAGGGCTGGACGCAGAGACCCAGTACTTC
>-|-|TRBV7-9|TRBJ1-5
CASSSARDIGNQPQHF
TGTGCCAGCAGTTCCGCCCGGGACATTGGCAATCAGCCCCAGCATTTT
>-|-|TRBV27|TRBJ1-6
CASSLTTSRGGYNSPLHF
TGTGCCAGCAGTCTCACGACCTCCCGAGGGGGCTATAATTCACCCCTCCACTTT
>-|TRBD2|TRBV5-1|TRBJ2-7
CASSFGLAGYEQYF
TGCGCCAGCAGCTTCGGACTAGCGGGCTACGAGCAGTACTTC
>-|TRBD1|TRBV30|TRBJ1-2
CAWSVWGRGRHGYTF
TGTGCCTGGAGTGTATGGGGCAGGGGGAGACATGGCTACACCTTC
>-|-|TRBV27|TRBJ1-1
CASSSRGTEAFF
TGTGCCAGCAGTTCGCGGGGAACTGAAGCTTTCTTT
>-|-|TRBV10-3|TRBJ2-2
CAIKTSSPEIAGELFF
TGTGCCATCAAGACTTCTTCACCGGAGATAGCCGGGGAGCTGTTTTTT
>-|TRBD1|TRBV7-3|TRBJ2-2
CASSLQGAPGELFF
TGTGCCAGCAGCTTACAGGGGGCCCCCGGGGAGCTGTTTTTT
>-|TRBD1|TRBV7-9|TRBJ1-2
CASSRETGVYGYTF
TGTGCCAGCAGCAGGGAGACAGGGGTCTATGGCTACACCTTC
>-|TRBD1|TRBV6-5|TRBJ2-7
CASSYSRDRVYF
TGTGCCAGCAGTTACTCCCGGGACAGGGTTTACTTC
>-|-|TRBV5-1|TRBJ2-5
CASSLIPDQETQYF
TGCGCCAGCAGCTTGATCCCAGACCAAGAGACCCAGTACTTC
>-|-|TRBV2|TRBJ1-1
CASSTGQAGAFF
TGTGCCAGCAGTACCGGCCAGGCGGGGGCTTTCTTT
>-|TRBD1|TRBV29-1|TRBJ1-2
CSVLTGGSYGYTF
TGCAGCGTTCTGACAGGGGGCAGCTATGGCTACACCTTC
>-|TRBD1|TRBV7-9|TRBJ2-7
CASSRRGTGERVAHEQYF
TGTGCCAGCTCCCGCCGCGGGACAGGGGAGAGGGTAGCCCACGAGCAGTACTTC
>-|TRBD1|TRBV10-1|TRBJ2-7
CASTPRDRGAYEQYF
TGCGCCAGCACGCCCCGGGACAGGGGGGCCTACGAGCAGTACTTC
>-|TRBD1|TRBV7-3|TRBJ1-2
CASGQGPYGYTF
TGTGCCAGCGGACAGGGGCCCTATGGCTACACCTTC
>once|TRBD1|TRBV29-1|TRBJ2-1
CSDGRGTGIGDEQFF
TGCAGCGATGGAAGGGGGACAGGGATAGGGGATGAGCAGTTCTTC
>-|-|TRBV4-1|TRBJ1-5
CASSQAGASNQPQHF
TGCGCCAGCAGCCAAGCAGGGGCCAGCAATCAGCCCCAGCATTTT
>once|-|TRBV7-2|TRBJ1-2
CASSPPVVAGASGYTF
TGTGCCAGCAGCCCACCAGTCGTCGCAGGCGCCAGTGGCTACACCTTC
>-|-|TRBV5-1|TRBJ2-2
CASSLPGGGTGELFF
TGCGCCAGCAGCTTGCCCGGGGGTGGCACCGGGGAGCTGTTTTTT
>-|TRBD2|TRBV5-1|TRBJ2-5
CASSPGRSSGSQETQYF
TGCGCCAGCAGCCCCGGGCGGTCTAGCGGCTCGCAAGAGACCCAGTACTTC
>-|-|TRBV19|TRBJ2-7
CASSNSGGSSYEQYF
TGTGCCAGCTCGAATTCAGGGGGGAGCTCCTACGAGCAGTACTTC
>-|-|TRBV18|TRBJ1-3
CASSTGQTSGNTIYF
TGTGCCAGCTCTACCGGACAAACCTCTGGAAACACCATATATTTT
>-|-|TRBV7-8|TRBJ1-2
CASSLAGRTYGYTF
TGTGCCAGCAGCTTAGCGGGGCGTACCTATGGCTACACCTTC
>-|TRBD1|TRBV6-1|TRBJ2-5
CASNADRGKVETQYF
TGTGCCAGCAACGCGGACAGGGGGAAGGTGGAGACCCAGTACTTC
>-|TRBD1|TRBV7-6|TRBJ1-5
CASSKQGGSNQPQHF
TGTGCCAGCAGCAAACAGGGGGGGAGCAATCAGCCCCAGCATTTT
>-|-|TRBV13|TRBJ2-7
CASSEGGGSSYEQYF
TGTGCCAGTAGTGAGGGGGGGGGCAGCTCCTACGAGCAGTACTTC
>once|TRBD1|TRBV7-3|TRBJ2-7
CASRSSVRQGALRYEQYF
TGTGCCAGCAGGTCATCAGTCCGTCAGGGGGCCCTTAGGTACGAGCAGTACTTC